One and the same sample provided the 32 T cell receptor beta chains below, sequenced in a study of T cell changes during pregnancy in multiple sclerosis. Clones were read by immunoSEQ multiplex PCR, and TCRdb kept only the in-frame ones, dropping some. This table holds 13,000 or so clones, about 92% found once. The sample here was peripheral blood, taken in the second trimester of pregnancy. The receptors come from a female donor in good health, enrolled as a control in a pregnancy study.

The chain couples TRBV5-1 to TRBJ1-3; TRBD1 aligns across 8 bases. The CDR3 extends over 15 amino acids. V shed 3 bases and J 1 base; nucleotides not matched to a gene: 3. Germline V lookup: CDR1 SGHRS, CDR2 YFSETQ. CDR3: CASSYDRGSGNTIYF. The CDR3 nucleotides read TGCGCCAGCAGCTACGACAGGGGTTCTGGAAACACCATATATTTT. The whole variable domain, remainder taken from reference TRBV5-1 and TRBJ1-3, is KAGVTQTPRYLIKTRGQQVTLSCSPISGHRSVSWYQQTPGQGLQFLFEYFSETQRNKGNFPGRFSGRQFSNSRSEMNVSTLELGDSALYLCASSYDRGSGNTIYFGEGSWLTVV.

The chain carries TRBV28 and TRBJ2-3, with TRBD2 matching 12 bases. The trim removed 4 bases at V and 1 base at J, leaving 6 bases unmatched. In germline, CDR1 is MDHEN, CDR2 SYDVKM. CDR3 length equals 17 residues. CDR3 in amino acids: CASSSGLAGSGTDTQYF. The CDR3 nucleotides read TGTGCCAGCAGTTCAGGACTAGCGGGAAGCGGCACAGATACGCAGTATTTT.

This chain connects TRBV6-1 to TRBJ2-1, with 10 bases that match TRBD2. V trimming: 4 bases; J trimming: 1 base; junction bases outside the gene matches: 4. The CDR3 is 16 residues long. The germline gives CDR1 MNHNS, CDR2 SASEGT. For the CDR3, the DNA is TGTGCCAGCAGTGGTTTAGCGGGGGGATCCTACAATGAGCAGTTCTTC. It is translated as CASSGLAGGSYNEQFF.

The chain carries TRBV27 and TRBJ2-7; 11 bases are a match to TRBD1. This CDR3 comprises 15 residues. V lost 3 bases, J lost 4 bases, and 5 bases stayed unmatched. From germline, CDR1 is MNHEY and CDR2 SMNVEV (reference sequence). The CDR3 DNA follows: TGTGCCAGCAGTTTCGGGGGGACAGGGGGTTACGAGCAGTACTTC. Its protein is CASSFGGTGGYEQYF.

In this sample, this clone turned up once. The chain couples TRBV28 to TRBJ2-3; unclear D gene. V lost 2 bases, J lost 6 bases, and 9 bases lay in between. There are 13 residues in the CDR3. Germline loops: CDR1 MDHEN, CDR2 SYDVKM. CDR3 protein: CASSLNEADTQYF. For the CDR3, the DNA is TGTGCCAGCAGTTTAAACGAGGCGGATACGCAGTATTTT.

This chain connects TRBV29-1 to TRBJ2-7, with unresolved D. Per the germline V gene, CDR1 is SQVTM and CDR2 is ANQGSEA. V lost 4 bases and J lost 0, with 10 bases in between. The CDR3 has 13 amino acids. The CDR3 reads CSVGSRFSYEQYF. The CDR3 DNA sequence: TGCAGCGTTGGGTCGAGATTCTCCTACGAGCAGTACTTC.

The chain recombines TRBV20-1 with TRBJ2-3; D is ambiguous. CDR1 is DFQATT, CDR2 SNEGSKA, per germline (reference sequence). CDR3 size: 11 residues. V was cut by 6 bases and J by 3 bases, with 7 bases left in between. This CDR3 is CSAEATDTQYF. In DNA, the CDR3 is TGCAGTGCCGAGGCAACAGATACGCAGTATTTT.

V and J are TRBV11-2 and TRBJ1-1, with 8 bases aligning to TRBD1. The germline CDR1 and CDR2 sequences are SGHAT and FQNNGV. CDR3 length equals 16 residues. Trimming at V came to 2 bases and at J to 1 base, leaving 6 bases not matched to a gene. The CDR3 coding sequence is TGTGCCAGCAGCTTAATGACAGGGGCGGAGAACACTGAAGCTTTCTTT. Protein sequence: CASSLMTGAENTEAFF.

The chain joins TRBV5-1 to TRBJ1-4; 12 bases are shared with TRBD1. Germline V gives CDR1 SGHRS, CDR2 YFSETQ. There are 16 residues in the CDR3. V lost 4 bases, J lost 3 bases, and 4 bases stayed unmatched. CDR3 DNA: TGCGCCAGCAGCGAGGGACAGGGGGCGGCTAATGAAAAACTGTTTTTT. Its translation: CASSEGQGAANEKLFF.

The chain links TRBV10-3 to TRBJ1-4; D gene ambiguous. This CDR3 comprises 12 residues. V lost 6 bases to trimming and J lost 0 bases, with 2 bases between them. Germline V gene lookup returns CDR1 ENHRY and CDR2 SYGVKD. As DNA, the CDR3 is TGTGCCATCAGCACAACTAATGAAAAACTGTTTTTT. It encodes CAISTTNEKLFF.

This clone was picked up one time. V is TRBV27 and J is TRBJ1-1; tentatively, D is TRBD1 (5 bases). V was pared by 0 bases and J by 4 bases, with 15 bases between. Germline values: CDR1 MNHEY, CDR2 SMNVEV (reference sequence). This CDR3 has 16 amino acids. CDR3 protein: CASSLSTDLSLTEAFF. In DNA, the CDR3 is TGTGCCAGCAGTTTATCGACAGACTTGTCGCTCACTGAAGCTTTCTTT.

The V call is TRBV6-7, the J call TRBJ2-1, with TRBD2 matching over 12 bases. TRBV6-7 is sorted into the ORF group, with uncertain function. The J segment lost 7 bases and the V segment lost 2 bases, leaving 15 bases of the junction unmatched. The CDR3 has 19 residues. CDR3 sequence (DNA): TGTGCCAGCAGTTACGTGACTAGCGGGAGAAGAACTACGGGGAATGAGCAGTTCTTC. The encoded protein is CASSYVTSGRRTTGNEQFF.

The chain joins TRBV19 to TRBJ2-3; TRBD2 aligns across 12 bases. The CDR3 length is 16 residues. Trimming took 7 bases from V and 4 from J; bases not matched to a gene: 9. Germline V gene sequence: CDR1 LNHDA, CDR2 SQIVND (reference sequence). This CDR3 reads CASKRGLAGNADTQYF. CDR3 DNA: TGTGCCAGTAAAAGAGGACTAGCGGGGAATGCAGATACGCAGTATTTT.

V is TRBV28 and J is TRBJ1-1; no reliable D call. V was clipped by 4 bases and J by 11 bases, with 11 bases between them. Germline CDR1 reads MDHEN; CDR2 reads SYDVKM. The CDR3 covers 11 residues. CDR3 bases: TGTGCCAGCAGTTCCCGTCCCTCGGCTTTCTTT. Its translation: CASSSRPSAFF.

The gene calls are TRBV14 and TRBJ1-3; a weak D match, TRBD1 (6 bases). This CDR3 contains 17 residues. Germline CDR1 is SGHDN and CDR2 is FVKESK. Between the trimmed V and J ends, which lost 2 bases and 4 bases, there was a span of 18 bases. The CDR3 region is CASSQLGQFFSGNTIYF. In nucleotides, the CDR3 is TGTGCCAGCAGCCAACTCGGACAGTTTTTTAGCGGAAACACCATATATTTT.

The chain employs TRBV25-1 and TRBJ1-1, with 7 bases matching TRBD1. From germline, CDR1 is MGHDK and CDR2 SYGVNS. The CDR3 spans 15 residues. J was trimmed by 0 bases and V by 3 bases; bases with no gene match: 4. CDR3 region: CASSEHRGMNTEAFF. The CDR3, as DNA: TGTGCCAGCAGTGAGCACAGGGGCATGAACACTGAAGCTTTCTTT.

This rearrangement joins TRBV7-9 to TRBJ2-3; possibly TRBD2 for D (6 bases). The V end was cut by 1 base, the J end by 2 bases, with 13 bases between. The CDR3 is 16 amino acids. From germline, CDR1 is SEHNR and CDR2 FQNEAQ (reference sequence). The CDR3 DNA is TGTGCCAGCAGCTTAGGGGTTAGCGGACTCACAGATACGCAGTATTTT. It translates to CASSLGVSGLTDTQYF.

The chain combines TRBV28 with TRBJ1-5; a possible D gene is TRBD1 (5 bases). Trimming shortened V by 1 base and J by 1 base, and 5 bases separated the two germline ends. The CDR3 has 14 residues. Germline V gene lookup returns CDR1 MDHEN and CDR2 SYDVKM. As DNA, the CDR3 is TGTGCCAGCAGTTTATACAGGAGCAATCAGCCCCAGCATTTT. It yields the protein CASSLYRSNQPQHF. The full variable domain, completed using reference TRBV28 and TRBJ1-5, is DVKVTQSSRYLVKRTGEKVFLECVQDMDHENMFWYRQDPGLGLRLIYFSYDVKMKEKGDIPEGYSVSREKKERFSLILESASTNQTSMYLCASSLYRSNQPQHFGDGTRLSIL.

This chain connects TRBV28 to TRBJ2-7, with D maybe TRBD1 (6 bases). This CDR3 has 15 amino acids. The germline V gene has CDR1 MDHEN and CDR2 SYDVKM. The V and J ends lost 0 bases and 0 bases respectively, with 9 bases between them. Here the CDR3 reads CASSLWGQASYEQYF. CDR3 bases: TGTGCCAGCAGTTTATGGGGACAAGCCTCCTACGAGCAGTACTTC.

CDR3 in amino acids: CASGHSVDRGYEAFF. In DNA form, the CDR3 reads TGCGCCAGCGGCCATTCTGTGGACAGGGGATATGAAGCTTTCTTT. The genes are TRBV5-1 and TRBJ1-1, with 9 bases identical to TRBD1. V was pared by 7 bases and J by 7 bases, with 14 bases of the junction left unmatched. CDR3 length equals 15 residues. In germline, CDR1 is SGHRS, CDR2 YFSETQ.

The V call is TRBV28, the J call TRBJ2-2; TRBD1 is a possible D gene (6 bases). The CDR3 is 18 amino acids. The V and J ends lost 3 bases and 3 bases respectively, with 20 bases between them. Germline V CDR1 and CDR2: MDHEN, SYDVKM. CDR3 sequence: CASSFHLGALKDTGELFF. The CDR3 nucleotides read TGTGCCAGCAGTTTTCATTTGGGGGCCCTGAAGGACACCGGGGAGCTGTTTTTT. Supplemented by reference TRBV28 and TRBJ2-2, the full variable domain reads DVKVTQSSRYLVKRTGEKVFLECVQDMDHENMFWYRQDPGLGLRLIYFSYDVKMKEKGDIPEGYSVSREKKERFSLILESASTNQTSMYLCASSFHLGALKDTGELFFGEGSRLTVL.

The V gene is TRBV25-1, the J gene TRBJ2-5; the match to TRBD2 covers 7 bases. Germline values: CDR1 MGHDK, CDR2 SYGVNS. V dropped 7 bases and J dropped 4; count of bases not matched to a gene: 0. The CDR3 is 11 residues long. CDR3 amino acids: CASTSGETQYF. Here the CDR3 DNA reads TGTGCCAGCACTAGCGGAGAGACCCAGTACTTC.

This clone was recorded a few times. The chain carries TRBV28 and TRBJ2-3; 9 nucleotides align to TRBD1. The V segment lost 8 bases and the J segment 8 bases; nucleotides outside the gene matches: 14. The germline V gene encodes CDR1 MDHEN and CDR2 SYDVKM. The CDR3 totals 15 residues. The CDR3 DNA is TGTGCCAGCCGAACGATGGGACAGGGTCATAGTACGCAGTATTTT. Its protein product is CASRTMGQGHSTQYF.

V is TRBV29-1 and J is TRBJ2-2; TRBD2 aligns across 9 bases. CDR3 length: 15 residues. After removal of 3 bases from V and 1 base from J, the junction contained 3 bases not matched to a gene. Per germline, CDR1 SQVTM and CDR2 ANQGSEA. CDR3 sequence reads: CSVDSGGWNTGELFF. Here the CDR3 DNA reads TGCAGCGTTGATAGCGGGGGTTGGAACACCGGGGAGCTGTTTTTT.

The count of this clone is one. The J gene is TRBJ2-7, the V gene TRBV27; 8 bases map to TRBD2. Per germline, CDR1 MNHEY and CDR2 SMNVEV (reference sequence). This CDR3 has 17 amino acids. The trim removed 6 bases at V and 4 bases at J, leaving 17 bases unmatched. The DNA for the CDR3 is TGTGCCAGCAGCTCACCGGTAGCGGGACGCGACCGGTACGAGCAGTACTTC. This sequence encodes CASSSPVAGRDRYEQYF.

CDR3 region: CASSAYTEAFF. The CDR3 nucleotides are TGTGCCAGCAGTGCTTACACTGAAGCTTTCTTT. This chain connects TRBV2 to TRBJ1-1; D is uncertain. This CDR3 has 11 amino acids. The germline V and J ends were trimmed by 4 bases and 3 bases, with 3 bases remaining between them. Germline CDR1 SNHLY, CDR2 FYNNEI.

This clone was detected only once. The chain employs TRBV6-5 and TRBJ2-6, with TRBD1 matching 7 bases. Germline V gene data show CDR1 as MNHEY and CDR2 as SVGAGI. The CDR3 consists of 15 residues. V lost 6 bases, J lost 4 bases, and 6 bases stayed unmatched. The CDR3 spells CASRRQGSGANVLTF. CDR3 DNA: TGTGCCAGCAGACGACAGGGTTCCGGGGCCAACGTCCTGACTTTC.

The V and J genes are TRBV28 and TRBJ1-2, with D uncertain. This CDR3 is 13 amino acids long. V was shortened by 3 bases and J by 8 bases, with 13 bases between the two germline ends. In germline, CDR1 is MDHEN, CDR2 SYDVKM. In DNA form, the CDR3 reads TGTGCCAGCAGTTTGAGGTCCTTTGCAGGCTACACCTTC. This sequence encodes CASSLRSFAGYTF.

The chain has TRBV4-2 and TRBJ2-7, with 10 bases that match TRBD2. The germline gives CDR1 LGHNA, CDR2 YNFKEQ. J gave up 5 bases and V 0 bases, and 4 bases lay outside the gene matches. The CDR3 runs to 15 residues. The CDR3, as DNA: TGTGCCAGCAGCCAAGAAGCGGGAGGGCCTAACGAGCAGTACTTC. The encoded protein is CASSQEAGGPNEQYF.

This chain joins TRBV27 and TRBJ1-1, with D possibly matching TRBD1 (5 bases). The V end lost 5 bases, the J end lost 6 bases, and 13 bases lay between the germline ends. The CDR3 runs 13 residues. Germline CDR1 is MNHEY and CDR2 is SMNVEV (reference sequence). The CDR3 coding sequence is TGTGCCAGCAGTCATCAACCGGGGGCTGAAGCTTTCTTT. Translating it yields CASSHQPGAEAFF.

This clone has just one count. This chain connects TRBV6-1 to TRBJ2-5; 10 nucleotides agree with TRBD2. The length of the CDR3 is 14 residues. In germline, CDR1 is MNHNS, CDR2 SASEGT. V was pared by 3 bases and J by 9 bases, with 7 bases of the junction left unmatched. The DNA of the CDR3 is TGTGCCAGCAGTGACCGGACTAGCGGTCGGTCCCAGTACTTC. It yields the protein CASSDRTSGRSQYF.

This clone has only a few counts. Written as DNA, the CDR3 is TGTGCCAGCAAGGGGCAGGGGAGTGGTTACAATGAGCAGTTCTTC. Residues: CASKGQGSGYNEQFF. This chain connects TRBV28 to TRBJ2-1, with a weak D call TRBD1 (6 bases). Germline values: CDR1 MDHEN, CDR2 SYDVKM. V lost 7 bases and J 4 bases, leaving 17 bases between the germline ends. The CDR3 sequence is 15 residues long.